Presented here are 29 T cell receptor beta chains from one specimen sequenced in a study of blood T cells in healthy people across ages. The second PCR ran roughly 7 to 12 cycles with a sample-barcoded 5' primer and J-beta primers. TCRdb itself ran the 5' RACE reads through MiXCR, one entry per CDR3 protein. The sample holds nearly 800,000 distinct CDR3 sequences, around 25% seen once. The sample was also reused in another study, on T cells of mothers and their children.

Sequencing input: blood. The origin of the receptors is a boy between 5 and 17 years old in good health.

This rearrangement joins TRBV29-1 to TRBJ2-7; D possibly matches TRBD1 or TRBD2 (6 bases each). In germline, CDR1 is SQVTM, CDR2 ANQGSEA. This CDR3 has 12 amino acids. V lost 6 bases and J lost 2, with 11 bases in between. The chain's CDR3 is CSVKGGPYEQYF. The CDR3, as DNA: TGCAGCGTGAAGGGGGGACCCTACGAGCAGTACTTC.

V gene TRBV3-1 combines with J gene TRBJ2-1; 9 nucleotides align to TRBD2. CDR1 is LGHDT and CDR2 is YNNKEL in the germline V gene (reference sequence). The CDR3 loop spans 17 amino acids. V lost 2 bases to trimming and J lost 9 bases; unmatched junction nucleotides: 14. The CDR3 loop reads CASSQLRVRVREGEQFF. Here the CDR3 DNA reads TGTGCCAGCAGCCAACTCCGTGTCCGGGTGCGGGAGGGTGAGCAGTTCTTC.

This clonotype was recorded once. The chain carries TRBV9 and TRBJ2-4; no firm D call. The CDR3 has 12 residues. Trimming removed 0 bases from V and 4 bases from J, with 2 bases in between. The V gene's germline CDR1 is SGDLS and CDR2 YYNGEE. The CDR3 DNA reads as TGTGCCAGCAGCGTAGATAAAAACATTCAGTACTTC. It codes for CASSVDKNIQYF.

The CDR3 loop reads CASSPTANEQFF. The DNA of the CDR3 is TGTGCCAGCAGCCCTACGGCAAATGAGCAGTTCTTC. This chain links TRBV7-2 with TRBJ2-1; D gene uncertain. This CDR3 has 12 residues. The germline CDR1 and CDR2 sequences are SGHTA and FQGNSA. V was pared by 5 bases and J by 7 bases, with 9 bases between.

CDR3 sequence: CASSFSRGGGETQYF. The CDR3 DNA is TGTGCCAGCAGTTTCTCGCGGGGGGGCGGGGAGACCCAGTACTTC. The chain couples TRBV12-3 or TRBV12-4 to TRBJ2-5, with 9 bases matching TRBD2. Germline trimming cut 3 bases from V and 5 bases from J; bases unmatched to any gene: 7. CDR3 length: 15 amino acids.

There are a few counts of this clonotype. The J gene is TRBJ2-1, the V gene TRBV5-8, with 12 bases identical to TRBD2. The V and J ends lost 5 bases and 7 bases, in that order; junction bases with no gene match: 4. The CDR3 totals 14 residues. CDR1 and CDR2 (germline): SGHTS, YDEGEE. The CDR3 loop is CASRGLAGKNEQFF. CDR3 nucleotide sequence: TGTGCCAGCAGAGGACTAGCGGGGAAGAATGAGCAGTTCTTC.

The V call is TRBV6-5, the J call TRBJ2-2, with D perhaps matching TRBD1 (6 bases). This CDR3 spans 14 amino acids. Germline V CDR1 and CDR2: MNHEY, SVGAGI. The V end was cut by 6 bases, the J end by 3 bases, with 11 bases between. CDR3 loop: CASSDGQHTGELFF. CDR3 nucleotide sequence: TGTGCCAGCAGCGACGGACAGCACACCGGGGAGCTGTTTTTT.

Here the CDR3 reads CASSKEGVYGYTF. CDR3 nucleotides: TGTGCCAGCAGTAAGGAGGGGGTGTATGGCTACACCTTC. V gene TRBV12-3 or TRBV12-4 combines with J gene TRBJ1-2; possibly TRBD1 for D (6 bases). Trimming took off 5 bases at V and 5 bases at J, with 12 bases between the two ends. The CDR3 runs 13 residues.

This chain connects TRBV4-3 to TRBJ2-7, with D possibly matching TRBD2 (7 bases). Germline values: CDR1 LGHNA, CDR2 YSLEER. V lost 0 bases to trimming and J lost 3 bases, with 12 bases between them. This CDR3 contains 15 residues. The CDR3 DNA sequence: TGCGCCAGCAGCCAAGACCCGGGGGGCATCTACGAGCAGTACTTC. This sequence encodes CASSQDPGGIYEQYF.

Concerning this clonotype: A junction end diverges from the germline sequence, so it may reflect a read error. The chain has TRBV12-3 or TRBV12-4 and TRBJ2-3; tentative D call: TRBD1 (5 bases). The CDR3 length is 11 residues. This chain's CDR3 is CARGVTDAQYF. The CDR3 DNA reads TGTGCCAGAGGGGTCACAGATGCGCAGTATTTT.

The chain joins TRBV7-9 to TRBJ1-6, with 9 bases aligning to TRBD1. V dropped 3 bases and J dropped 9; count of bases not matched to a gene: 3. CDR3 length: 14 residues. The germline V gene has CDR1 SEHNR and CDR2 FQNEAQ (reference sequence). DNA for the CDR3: TGTGCCAGCAGCTTGACAGGGGGAGGTTCACCCCTCCACTTT. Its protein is CASSLTGGGSPLHF.

CDR3 loop: CASSVREGSYNSPLHF. The DNA of the CDR3 is TGCGCCAGCAGCGTCAGGGAGGGCTCCTATAATTCACCCCTCCACTTT. This sequence joins TRBV4-3 and TRBJ1-6, with D maybe TRBD1 (5 bases). Germline loops: CDR1 LGHNA, CDR2 YSLEER. V was cut by 5 bases and J by 0 bases, with 11 bases left in between. This CDR3 is 16 amino acids long.

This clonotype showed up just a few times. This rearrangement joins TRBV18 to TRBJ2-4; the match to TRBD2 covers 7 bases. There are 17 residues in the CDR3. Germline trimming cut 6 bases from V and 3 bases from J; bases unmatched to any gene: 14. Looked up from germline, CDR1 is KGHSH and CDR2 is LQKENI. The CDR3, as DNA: TGTGCCAGCTCCCCGATGTTAAGCGGGACTGACAAAAACATTCAGTACTTC. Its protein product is CASSPMLSGTDKNIQYF.

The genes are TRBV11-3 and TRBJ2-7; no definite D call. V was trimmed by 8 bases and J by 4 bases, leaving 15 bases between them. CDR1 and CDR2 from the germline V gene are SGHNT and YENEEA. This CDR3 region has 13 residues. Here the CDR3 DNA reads TGTGCCAGCGGAGACGGGCAGTCATACGAGCAGTACTTC. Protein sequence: CASGDGQSYEQYF.

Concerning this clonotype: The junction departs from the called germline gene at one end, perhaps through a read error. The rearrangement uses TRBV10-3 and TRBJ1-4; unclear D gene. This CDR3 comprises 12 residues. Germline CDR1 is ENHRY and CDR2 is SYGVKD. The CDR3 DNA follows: TGTGCCATCGCGCCCGGTAATGAAAAACTGTATTTT. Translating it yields CAIAPGNEKLYF.

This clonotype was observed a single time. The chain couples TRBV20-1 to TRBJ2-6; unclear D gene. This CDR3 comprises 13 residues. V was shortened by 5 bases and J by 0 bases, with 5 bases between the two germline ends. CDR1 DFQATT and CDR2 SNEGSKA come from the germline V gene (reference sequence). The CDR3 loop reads CSAAASGANVLTF. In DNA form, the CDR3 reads TGCAGTGCTGCAGCCTCTGGGGCCAACGTCCTGACTTTC.

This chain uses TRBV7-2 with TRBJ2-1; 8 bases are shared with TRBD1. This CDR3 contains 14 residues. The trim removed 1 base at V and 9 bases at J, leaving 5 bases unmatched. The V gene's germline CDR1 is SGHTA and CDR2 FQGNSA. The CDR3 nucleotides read TGTGCCAGCAGCTTAGGGACAGGGTTGGGTGAGCAGTTCTTC. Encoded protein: CASSLGTGLGEQFF.

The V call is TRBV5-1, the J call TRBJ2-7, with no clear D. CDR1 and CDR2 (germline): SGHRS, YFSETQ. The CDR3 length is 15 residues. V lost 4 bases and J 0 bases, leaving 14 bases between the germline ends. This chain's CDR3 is CASSQDNSISYEQYF. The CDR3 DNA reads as TGCGCCAGCAGCCAAGACAACTCAATCTCCTACGAGCAGTACTTC.

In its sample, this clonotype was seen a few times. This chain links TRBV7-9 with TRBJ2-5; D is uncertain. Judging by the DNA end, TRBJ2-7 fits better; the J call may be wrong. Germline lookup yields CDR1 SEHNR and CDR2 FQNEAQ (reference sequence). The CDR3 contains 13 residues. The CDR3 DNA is TGTGCCAGCAGCTTTAAACTGCACTACGAGCAGTACTTC. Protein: CASSFKLHYEQYF.

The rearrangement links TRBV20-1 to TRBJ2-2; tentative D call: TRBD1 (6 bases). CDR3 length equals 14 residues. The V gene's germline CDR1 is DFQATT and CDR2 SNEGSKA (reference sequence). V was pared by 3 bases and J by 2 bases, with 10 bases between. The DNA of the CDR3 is TGCAGTGCTAGTGGACAGTTTAACACCGGGGAGCTGTTTTTT. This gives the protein CSASGQFNTGELFF.

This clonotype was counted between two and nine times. The CDR3, as DNA: TGTGCCATCATGTTCCGTGGGGAGCAGTACTTC. Translated: CAIMFRGEQYF. V gene TRBV10-3 combines with J gene TRBJ2-7, with D hard to call. Germline V lookup: CDR1 ENHRY, CDR2 SYGVKD. The CDR3 consists of 11 residues. V was clipped by 7 bases and J by 7 bases, with 11 bases between them.

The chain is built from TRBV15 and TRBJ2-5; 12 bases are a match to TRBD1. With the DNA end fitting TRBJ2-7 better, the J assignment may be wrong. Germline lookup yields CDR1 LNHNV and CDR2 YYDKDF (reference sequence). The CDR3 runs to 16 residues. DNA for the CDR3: TGTGCCACCAGCAGTAGAGATGGGACAGGGGGCCACGAGCAGTACTTC. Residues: CATSSRDGTGGHEQYF.

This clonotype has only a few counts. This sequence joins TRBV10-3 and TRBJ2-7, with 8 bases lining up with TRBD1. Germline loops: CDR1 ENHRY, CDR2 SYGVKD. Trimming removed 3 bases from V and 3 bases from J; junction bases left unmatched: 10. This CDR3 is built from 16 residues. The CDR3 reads CAISDAARDRGYEQYF. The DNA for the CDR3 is TGTGCCATCAGTGACGCCGCTAGAGACAGGGGCTACGAGCAGTACTTC.

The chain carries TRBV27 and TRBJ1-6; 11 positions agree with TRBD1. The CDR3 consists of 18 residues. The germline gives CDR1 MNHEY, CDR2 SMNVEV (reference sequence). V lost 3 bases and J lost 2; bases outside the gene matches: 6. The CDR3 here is CASSFRDRGLTYNSPLHF. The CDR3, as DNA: TGTGCCAGCAGTTTCCGGGACAGGGGGTTGACCTATAATTCACCCCTCCACTTT.

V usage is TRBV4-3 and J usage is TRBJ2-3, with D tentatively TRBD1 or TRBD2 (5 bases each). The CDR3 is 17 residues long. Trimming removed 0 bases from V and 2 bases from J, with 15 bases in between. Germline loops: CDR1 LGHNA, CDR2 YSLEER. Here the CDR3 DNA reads TGCGCCAGCAGCCAAGATCCGGCAGGGACCCCCACAGATACGCAGTATTTT. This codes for CASSQDPAGTPTDTQYF.

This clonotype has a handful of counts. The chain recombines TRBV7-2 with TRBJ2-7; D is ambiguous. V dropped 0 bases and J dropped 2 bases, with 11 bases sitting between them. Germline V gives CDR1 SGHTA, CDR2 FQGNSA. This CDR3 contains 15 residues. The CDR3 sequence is CASSLAGISPYEQYF. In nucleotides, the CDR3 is TGTGCCAGCAGCTTAGCGGGAATCTCCCCCTACGAGCAGTACTTC.

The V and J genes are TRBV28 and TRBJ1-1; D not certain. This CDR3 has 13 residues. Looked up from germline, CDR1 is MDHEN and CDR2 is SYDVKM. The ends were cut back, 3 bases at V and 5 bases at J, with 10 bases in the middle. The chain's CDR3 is CASSFIRLTEAFF. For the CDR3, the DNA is TGTGCCAGCAGTTTTATCAGGTTGACTGAAGCTTTCTTT.

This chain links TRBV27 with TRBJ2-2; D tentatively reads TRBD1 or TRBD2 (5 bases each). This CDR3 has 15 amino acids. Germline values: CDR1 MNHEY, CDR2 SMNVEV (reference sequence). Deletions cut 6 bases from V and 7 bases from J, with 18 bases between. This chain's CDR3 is CASSYDRIGGGELFF. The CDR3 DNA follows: TGTGCCAGCAGCTACGACCGGATTGGGGGCGGGGAGCTGTTTTTT.

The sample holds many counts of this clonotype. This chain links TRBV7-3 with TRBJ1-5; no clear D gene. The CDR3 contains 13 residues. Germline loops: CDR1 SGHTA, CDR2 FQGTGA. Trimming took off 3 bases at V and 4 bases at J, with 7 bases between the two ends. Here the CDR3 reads CASSLGANQPQHF. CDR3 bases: TGTGCCAGCAGCTTGGGCGCTAATCAGCCCCAGCATTTT.